This entry features one T cell receptor (beta chain) sequence. The antigen remains undetermined. Excluded were patients having autoimmune disease history or systemic immunosuppression. Blood specimens came from baseline, cycle 4 day 1, and cycle 7 day 1. TCRdb's table, derived via immunoSEQ multiplex PCR, lists solely in-frame clones and lacks some. Among 40,000 to 45,000 clones, around 80% were seen once, and the ten largest hold over 4.5%. These data come from a study of OX40 agonist ivuxolimab in advanced cancers. Whole-study results and caveats: By week 6 at 0.1 to 3.0 mg/kg, blood CD4+ and CD8+ T cells had expanded clonally. Compared with others, partial responders at 0.1-3.0 mg/kg displayed clonal expansion among the lowest.

The CDR3 length is 13 residues. V was cut by 5 bases and J by 7 bases, with 14 bases left in between. Per germline, CDR1 SNHLY and CDR2 FYNNEI. The sequences come from CD4+ or CD8+ T cells sorted from blood, collected in a trial of the OX40 agonist ivuxolimab. The J gene is TRBJ1-2, the V gene TRBV2; no clear D. The origin of this receptor is an adult with an advanced solid tumor such as melanoma, head and neck, liver or kidney cancer. CDR3 DNA: TGTGCCAGCAGTCTGGTGAGCCCCGGTGGCTACACCTTC. Amino acid sequence: CASSLVSPGGYTF.